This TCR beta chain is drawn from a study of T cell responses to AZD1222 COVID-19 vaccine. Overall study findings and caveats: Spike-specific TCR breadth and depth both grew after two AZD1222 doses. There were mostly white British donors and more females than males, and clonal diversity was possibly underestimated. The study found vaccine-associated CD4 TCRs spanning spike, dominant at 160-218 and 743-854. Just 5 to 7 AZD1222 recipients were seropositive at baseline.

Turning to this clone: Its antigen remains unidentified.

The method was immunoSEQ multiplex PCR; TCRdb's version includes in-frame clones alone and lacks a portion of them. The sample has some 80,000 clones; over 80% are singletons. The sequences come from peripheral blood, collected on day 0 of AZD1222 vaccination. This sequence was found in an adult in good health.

In nucleotides, the CDR3 is TGTGCCAGCAGCTTGGTCTTCAATGAGCAGTTCTTC. Residues: CASSLVFNEQFF. V gene TRBV5-6 combines with J gene TRBJ2-1; the D is unclear. CDR3 length: 12 residues. V lost 0 bases to trimming and J lost 6 bases, with 4 bases between them. CDR1 is SGHDT and CDR2 is YYEEEE in the germline V gene. Using reference TRBV5-6 and TRBJ2-1 for the parts outside the CDR3, the full variable domain is DAGVTQSPTHLIKTRGQQVTLRCSPKSGHDTVSWYQQALGQGPQFIFQYYEEEERQRGNFPDRFSGHQFPNYSSELNVNALLLGDSALYLCASSLVFNEQFFGPGTRLTVL.